This T cell receptor (beta chain) was sequenced during a study of graft-versus-host responses after intestinal transplantation. Sequencing used immunoSEQ multiplex PCR; TCRdb keeps in-frame clones, though not all of them. The sample lists roughly 14,000 clones, around two thirds seen once, with approximately 3.5% in the top ten. Study conclusions and caveats: Investigators detected GvH clones in recipient marrow, with some emerging earlier in ileum or blood.

The CDR3 is 15 residues long. Germline CDR1 and CDR2: SSHAT and FNYEAQ (reference sequence). On this clone: Its antigen is as yet unknown. One end of the junction varies from germline; a read error may be responsible.

Graft-derived tissue was subjected to processing to liberate intraepithelial and lamina propria lymphocytes. This chain links TRBV7-7 with TRBJ2-5; D is unclear. The clonotype comes from a human patient who received an intestinal transplant, so some T cells may come from the graft donor. The source was ileum tissue, collected 14 days after transplant. CDR3 nucleotides: TGTGCTAGCAGCTTAGACCCGATTGGAAGGGAGACCCAGTACTTC. This gives the protein CASSLDPIGRETQYF. Based on the CDR3 plus reference TRBV7-7 and TRBJ2-5, the full variable domain is GAGVSQSPRYKVTKRGQDVTLRCDPISSHATLYWYQQALGQGPEFLTYFNYEAQPDKSGLPSDRFSAERPEGSISTLTIQRTEQRDSAMYRCASSLDPIGRETQYFGPGTRLLVL.